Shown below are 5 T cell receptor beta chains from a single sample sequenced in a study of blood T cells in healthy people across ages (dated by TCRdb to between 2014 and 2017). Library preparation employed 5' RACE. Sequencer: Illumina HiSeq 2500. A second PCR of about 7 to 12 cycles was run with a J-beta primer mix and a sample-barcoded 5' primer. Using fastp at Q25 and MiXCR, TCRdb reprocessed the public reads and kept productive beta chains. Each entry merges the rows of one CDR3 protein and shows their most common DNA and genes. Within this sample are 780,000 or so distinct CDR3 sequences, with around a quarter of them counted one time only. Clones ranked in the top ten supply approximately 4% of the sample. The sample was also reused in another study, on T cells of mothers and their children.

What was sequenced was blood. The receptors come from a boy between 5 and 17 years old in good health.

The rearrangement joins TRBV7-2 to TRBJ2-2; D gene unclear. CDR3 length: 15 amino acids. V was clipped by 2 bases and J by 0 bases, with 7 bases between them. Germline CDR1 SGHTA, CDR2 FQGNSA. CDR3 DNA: TGTGCCAGCAGCTTACTTCCCCCGAACACCGGGGAGCTGTTTTTT. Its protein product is CASSLLPPNTGELFF. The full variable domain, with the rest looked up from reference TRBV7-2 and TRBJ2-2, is GAGVSQSPSNKVTEKGKDVELRCDPISGHTALYWYRQSLGQGLEFLIYFQGNSAPDKSGLPSDRFSAERTGGSVSTLTIQRTQQEDSAVYLCASSLLPPNTGELFFGEGSRLTVL.

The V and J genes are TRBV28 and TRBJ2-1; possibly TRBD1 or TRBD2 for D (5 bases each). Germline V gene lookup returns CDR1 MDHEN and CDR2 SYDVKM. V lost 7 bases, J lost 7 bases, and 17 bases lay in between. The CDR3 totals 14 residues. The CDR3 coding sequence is TGTGCCAGCACTCGGGGCGCCCAAATGAATGAGCAGTTCTTC. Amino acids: CASTRGAQMNEQFF.

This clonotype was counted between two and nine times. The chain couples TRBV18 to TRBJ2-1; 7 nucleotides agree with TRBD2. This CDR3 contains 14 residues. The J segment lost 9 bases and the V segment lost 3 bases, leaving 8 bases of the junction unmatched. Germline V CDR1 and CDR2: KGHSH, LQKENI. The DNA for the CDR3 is TGTGCCAGCTCACCCGGGACTACCGTCGGTGAGCAGTTCTTC. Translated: CASSPGTTVGEQFF.

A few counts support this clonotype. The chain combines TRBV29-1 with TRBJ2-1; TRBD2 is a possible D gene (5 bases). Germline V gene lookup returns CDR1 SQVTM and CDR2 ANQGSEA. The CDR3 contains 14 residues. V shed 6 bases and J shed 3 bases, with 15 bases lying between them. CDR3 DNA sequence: TGCAGCGTCACCAAACTCGGGAACTACAATGAGCAGTTCTTC. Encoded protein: CSVTKLGNYNEQFF.

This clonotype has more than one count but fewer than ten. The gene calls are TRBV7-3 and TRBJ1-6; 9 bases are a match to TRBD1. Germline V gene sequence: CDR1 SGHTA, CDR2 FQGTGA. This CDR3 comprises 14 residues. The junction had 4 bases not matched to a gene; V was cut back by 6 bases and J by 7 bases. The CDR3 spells CASRSGTGNSPLHF. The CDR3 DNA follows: TGTGCCAGCAGGTCCGGGACAGGGAATTCACCCCTCCACTTT.